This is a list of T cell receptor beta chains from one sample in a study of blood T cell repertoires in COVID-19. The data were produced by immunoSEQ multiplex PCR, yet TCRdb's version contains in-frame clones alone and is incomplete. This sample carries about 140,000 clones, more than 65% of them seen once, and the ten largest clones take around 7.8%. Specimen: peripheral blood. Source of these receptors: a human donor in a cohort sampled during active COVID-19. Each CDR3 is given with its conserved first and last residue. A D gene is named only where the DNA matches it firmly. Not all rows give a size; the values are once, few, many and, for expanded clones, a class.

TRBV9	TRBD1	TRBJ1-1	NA	TGTGCCAGCAGCCCGACAGGGGGCTGGTCTGAAGCTTTCTTT	CASSPTGGWSEAFF
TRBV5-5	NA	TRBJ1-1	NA	TGTGCCAGCAGCTTGAAGGGGACTGAAGCTTTCTTT	CASSLKGTEAFF
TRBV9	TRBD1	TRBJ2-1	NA	TGTGCCAGCAGCGTAGGAGGGATACAGGGGGGCGAGCAGTTCTTC	CASSVGGIQGGEQFF
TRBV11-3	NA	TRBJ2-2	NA	TGTGCCAGCAGCCAGGCCACCGGGGAGCTGTTTTTT	CASSQATGELFF
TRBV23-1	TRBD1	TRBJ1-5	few	TGCGCCAGCAGTCAGGGGACAGGGGATCAGCCCCAGCATTTT	CASSQGTGDQPQHF
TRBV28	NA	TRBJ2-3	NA	TGTGCCAGCAGTTTCGACCGGGGTACGCAGTATTTT	CASSFDRGTQYF
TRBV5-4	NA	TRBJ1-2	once	TGTGCCAGCAGCTTGGCCAGCCTAGTCGTTGGCTATGGCTACACCTTC	CASSLASLVVGYGYTF
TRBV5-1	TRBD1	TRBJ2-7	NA	TGCGCCAGCAGCCCCGGGACAGGCACCTACGAGCAGTACTTC	CASSPGTGTYEQYF
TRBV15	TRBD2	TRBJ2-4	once	TGTGCCACCAGCAGAAAAACTAGCGCCCTAGCCAAAAACATTCAGTACTTC	CATSRKTSALAKNIQYF
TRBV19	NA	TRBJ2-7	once	TGTGCCAGTAGTATAGCCAGATCCTACGAGCAGTACTTC	CASSIARSYEQYF
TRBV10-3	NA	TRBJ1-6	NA	TGTGCCATCAGTGAGAGGACAGCCTACTCCTATAATTCACCCCTCCACTTT	CAISERTAYSYNSPLHF
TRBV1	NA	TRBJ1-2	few	TGCACCAACCGCGGACAGGCTAACTATGGCTACACCTTC	CTNRGQANYGYTF
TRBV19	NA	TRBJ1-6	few	TGTGCCAGTAGTATAGAGCGCGGGGGGTCACCCCTCCACTTT	CASSIERGGSPLHF
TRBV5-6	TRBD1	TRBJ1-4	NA	TGTGCCAGCAGCCGGACAGGGGTAAACGAAAAACTGTTTTTT	CASSRTGVNEKLFF
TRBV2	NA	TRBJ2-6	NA	TGTGCCAGCGCGGGTACTGGGGCCAACGTCCTGACTTTC	CASAGTGANVLTF
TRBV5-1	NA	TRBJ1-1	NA	TGCGCCAGCAGCTTGGACAGAGCCATGAACACTGAAGCTTTCTTT	CASSLDRAMNTEAFF
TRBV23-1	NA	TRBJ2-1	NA	TGCGCCAGCAGTCAACCTATAGGAGCGGTACCCTACAATGAGCAGTTCTTC	CASSQPIGAVPYNEQFF
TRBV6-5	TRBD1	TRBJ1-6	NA	TGTGCCAGCAGTCAGGCCGGACAGGCCACCCTCCACTTT	CASSQAGQATLHF
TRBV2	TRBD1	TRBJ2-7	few	TGTGCCAGCAGTGTCACAGGGGGGACCTACGAGCAGTACTTC	CASSVTGGTYEQYF
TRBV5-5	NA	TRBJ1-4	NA	TGTGCCAGCAGCTTACCGGGGGACCCTGACGGAAAACTGTTTTTT	CASSLPGDPDGKLFF
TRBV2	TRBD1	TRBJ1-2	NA	TGTGCCAGCAGTGGGACAGGCGGAAACTATGGCTACACCTTC	CASSGTGGNYGYTF
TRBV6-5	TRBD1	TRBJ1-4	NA	TGTGCCAGCACTAAGGACAGGGTGGGGGAAAAACTGTTTTTT	CASTKDRVGEKLFF
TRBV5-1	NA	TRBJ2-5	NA	TGCGCCAGCAGCTTGAGAGAAGTTCAGGGGAAGGGAGAGACCCAGTACTTC	CASSLREVQGKGETQYF
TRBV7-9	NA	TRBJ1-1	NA	TGTGCCAGCAGGACAATCTTTGTCTTT	CASRTIFVF
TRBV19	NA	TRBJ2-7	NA	TGTGCCAGTAGTCCGGACAGAGCCTACGAGCAGTACTTC	CASSPDRAYEQYF
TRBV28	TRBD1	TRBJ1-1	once	TGTGCCAGCAGTCCCCAGGACAGGCCGTGGGCTTTCTTT	CASSPQDRPWAFF
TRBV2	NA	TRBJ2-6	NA	TGTGCCAGCAGTGAATCCCAGTCTGGGGCCAACGTCCTGACTTTC	CASSESQSGANVLTF
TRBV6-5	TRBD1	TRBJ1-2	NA	TGTGCCAGCAGAAACAGGGGGCAATCCTATGGCTACACCTTC	CASRNRGQSYGYTF
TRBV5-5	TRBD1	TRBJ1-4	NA	TGTGCCAGCAGCGCGGGGACAGGGGGGGATGAAAAACTGTTTTTT	CASSAGTGGDEKLFF
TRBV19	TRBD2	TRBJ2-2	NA	TGTGCCAGTAGTGTGACTAGCGGGGGGGTGAACACCGGGGAGCTGTTTTTT	CASSVTSGGVNTGELFF
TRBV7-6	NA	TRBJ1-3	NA	TGTGCCAGCAGCTTAACCGCCGGGGTAGGAAACACCATATATTTT	CASSLTAGVGNTIYF
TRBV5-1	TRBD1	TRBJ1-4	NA	TGCGCCAGCAGCCCGGGCCAGGGGGTAGCGGAAAAACTGTTTTTT	CASSPGQGVAEKLFF
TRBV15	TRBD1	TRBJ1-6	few	TGTGCCACCAGCACAGGGGGACAGAGTGATTCACCCCTCCACTTT	CATSTGGQSDSPLHF
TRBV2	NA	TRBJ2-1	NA	TGTGCCAGCAAAGGGAGCTCCTACAATGAGCAGTTCTTC	CASKGSSYNEQFF
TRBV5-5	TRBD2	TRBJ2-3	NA	TGTGCCAGCAGCTTGAGTTCTGGGACTAGCCTAGGTACGCAGTATTTT	CASSLSSGTSLGTQYF
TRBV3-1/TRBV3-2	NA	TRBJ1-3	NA	TGTGCCAGCAGCCAAGATCCGGGAAACACCATATATTTT	CASSQDPGNTIYF
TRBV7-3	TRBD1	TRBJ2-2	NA	TGTGCCAGCAGCTACGCCGGGACAGGGACGGAGCTGTTTTTT	CASSYAGTGTELFF
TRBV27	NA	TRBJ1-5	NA	TGTGCCAGCAGTCGCCGGAGGAACCAGCCCCAGCATTTT	CASSRRRNQPQHF
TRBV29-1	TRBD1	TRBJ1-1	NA	TGCAGCGTTGAACAGGGGGCTGAAGCTTTCTTT	CSVEQGAEAFF
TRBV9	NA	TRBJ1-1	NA	TGTGCCAGCAGCGTAGCTGTAGACACTGAAGCTTTCTTT	CASSVAVDTEAFF
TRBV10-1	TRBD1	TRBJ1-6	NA	TGCGCCAACCCAGGGGGGAATTCACCCCTCCACTTT	CANPGGNSPLHF